The 5 T cell receptor beta chains in this list originate from one sample, sequenced in a study of T-cell reconstitution after alpha-beta-depleted transplantation in children. For TCRbeta, the library was prepared with unique molecular identifiers. TCRdb reprocessed the PCR reads via MiXCR and lists one record per CDR3 protein. The repertoire holds 300,000 or so distinct CDR3 sequences, with around 25% as singletons. Material: PBMCs, mostly from graft donor cells, obtained 180 days after TCRalphabeta/CD19-depleted stem cell transplant. The receptor set was obtained from a male patient aged 10-17 years who had a stem cell transplant for acute lymphoblastic leukemia, so the T cells may come from the graft donor.

This clonotype was counted between two and nine times. This chain uses TRBV5-1 with TRBJ2-5; 15 positions match TRBD2. V dropped 3 bases and J dropped 2; count of bases not matched to a gene: 5. CDR1 and CDR2 (germline): SGHRS, YFSETQ. This CDR3 region has 17 residues. The CDR3 nucleotides read TGCGCCAGCAGCTCGGGACTAGCGGGGGGTCTTCAAGAGACCCAGTACTTC. Amino acid sequence: CASSSGLAGGLQETQYF. The entire variable domain, with the rest obtained from reference TRBV5-1 and TRBJ2-5, is as follows: KAGVTQTPRYLIKTRGQQVTLSCSPISGHRSVSWYQQTPGQGLQFLFEYFSETQRNKGNFPGRFSGRQFSNSRSEMNVSTLELGDSALYLCASSSGLAGGLQETQYFGPGTRLLVL.

This chain joins TRBV24-1 and TRBJ2-1, with D hard to call. Germline V gene lookup returns CDR1 KGHDR and CDR2 SFDVKD. V was clipped by 3 bases and J by 3 bases, with 14 bases between them. CDR3 length equals 16 residues. Written as DNA, the CDR3 is TGTGCCACCAGTGATAAGCCCGGGCTAGGCTACAATGAGCAGTTCTTC. It encodes CATSDKPGLGYNEQFF.

This clonotype occurred a few times. The gene calls are TRBV10-3 and TRBJ2-1, with 13 bases that match TRBD2. Germline loops: CDR1 ENHRY, CDR2 SYGVKD. This CDR3 spans 18 amino acids. Trimming removed 5 bases from V and 0 bases from J; junction bases left unmatched: 7. In nucleotides, the CDR3 is TGTGCCATCAGTCTCCCGGGACTAGCGGGGAGCTCCTACAATGAGCAGTTCTTC. Its protein is CAISLPGLAGSSYNEQFF.

The genes are TRBV6-1 and TRBJ2-1; unclear D gene. Germline V gives CDR1 MNHNS, CDR2 SASEGT. Deletions cut 1 base from V and 8 bases from J, with 9 bases between. The CDR3 consists of 13 residues. CDR3 sequence reads: CASSEVWRDEQFF. The CDR3 coding sequence is TGTGCCAGCAGTGAAGTATGGCGAGATGAGCAGTTCTTC.

Ten or more counts support this clonotype. This chain joins TRBV7-3 and TRBJ2-1, with 15 bases matching TRBD2. The CDR3 is made up of 19 amino acids. The J segment lost 10 bases and the V segment lost 1 base, leaving 14 bases of the junction unmatched. Germline CDR1 reads SGHTA; CDR2 reads FQGTGA. The CDR3 protein is CASSLRSLGGTSGRPEQFF. The CDR3 nucleotides read TGTGCCAGCAGCTTAAGGTCGCTAGGCGGGACTAGCGGGAGGCCGGAGCAGTTCTTC. The entire variable domain, with the rest obtained from reference TRBV7-3 and TRBJ2-1, is as follows: GAGVSQTPSNKVTEKGKYVELRCDPISGHTALYWYRQSLGQGPEFLIYFQGTGAADDSGLPNDRFFAVRPEGSVSTLKIQRTERGDSAVYLCASSLRSLGGTSGRPEQFFGPGTRLTVL.